This entry concerns a single T cell receptor (beta chain). Constant-segment primers and 5'RACE yielded cDNA libraries for TCR alpha and TCR beta, each carrying sample barcodes and UMIs. TCRdb redid the calling of the 5' RACE reads with MiXCR, one entry per CDR3 protein. Here the sample spans 300,000 to 350,000 distinct CDR3 sequences, about an eighth being singletons. These data belong to a study of T-cell memory formation after mild COVID-19. Germline V gives CDR1 MNHEY, CDR2 SVGAGI. The junction had 4 bases not matched to a gene; V was cut back by 6 bases and J by 5 bases. This CDR3 has 15 residues.

The chain combines TRBV6-5 with TRBJ2-2, with 12 bases identical to TRBD1. The specimen was PBMCs or a T cell subset sorted from them (not recorded which). The sequence was collected from a man in his late teens or twenties who had mild COVID-19 (a few samples of this study predate the infection). Cell type and time point are not known. CDR3 sequence (DNA): TGTGCCAGCAGCCGGGACAGGGGGCTGACCGGGGAGCTGTTTTTT. Translation gives CASSRDRGLTGELFF.